These 19 T cell receptor beta chains came from one sample sequenced in a study of blood T cells in healthy people across ages. Alongside a J-beta primer mix, a sample-barcoded 5' primer served in a second PCR lasting roughly 6 to 12 cycles. TCRdb called the 5' RACE reads again in MiXCR, with one record for every CDR3 protein. The sample comprises roughly 2 million distinct CDR3 sequences, around 48% of which are singletons, and approximately 2% rests with the top ten. Material for sequencing was blood. All receptors derive from a woman aged 40 to 50 in good health.

The CDR3 nucleotides are TGTGCCTCTATGGGGCTAGCGGGTCACAATGAGCAGTTCTTC. Its translation: CASMGLAGHNEQFF. The chain employs TRBV27 and TRBJ2-1, with 8 bases aligning to TRBD2. CDR3 size: 14 residues. The germline V gene has CDR1 MNHEY and CDR2 SMNVEV (reference sequence). With V trimmed by 11 bases and J by 5 bases, 11 bases remained unmatched.

This CDR3 reads CATSDPATDQETQYF. CDR3 DNA sequence: TGTGCCACCAGTGACCCGGCCACAGATCAGGAGACCCAGTACTTC. This chain joins TRBV24-1 and TRBJ2-5; no firm D call. The V gene's germline CDR1 is KGHDR and CDR2 SFDVKD. Trimming stripped 4 bases from V and 5 bases from J, with 16 bases between. The CDR3 loop spans 15 amino acids.

The V call is TRBV11-2, the J call TRBJ2-7, with TRBD2 matching 10 bases. This CDR3 comprises 15 residues. CDR1 SGHAT and CDR2 FQNNGV come from the germline V gene. With 4 bases clipped from V and 7 bases from J, the junction kept 10 bases outside the gene matches. CDR3 in DNA: TGTGCCAGCAGCTCTCAGCGGGGGGGATACAATGAGCAGTACTTC. It is translated as CASSSQRGGYNEQYF.

The CDR3 is CSAPPPGLAGGNYNEQFF. The CDR3 bases are TGCAGTGCTCCTCCCCCGGGACTAGCGGGGGGCAACTACAATGAGCAGTTCTTC. The chain uses TRBV20-1 and TRBJ2-1, with 15 positions matching TRBD2. The CDR3 extends over 18 amino acids. Trimming removed 5 bases from V and 3 bases from J; junction bases left unmatched: 11. Germline-derived CDR1 and CDR2 are DFQATT and SNEGSKA (reference sequence).

The chain uses TRBV20-1 and TRBJ2-7; D gene ambiguous. The CDR3 length is 10 residues. Germline V gives CDR1 DFQATT, CDR2 SNEGSKA (reference sequence). The CDR3, as DNA: TGCAGCGCCGTTGTCGCCGAGCAGTACTTC. Translating it yields CSAVVAEQYF.

The J gene is TRBJ2-1, the V gene TRBV24-1; 16 bases match TRBD2. The CDR3 is made up of 17 amino acids. Trimming took 4 bases from V and 7 from J; bases not matched to a gene: 6. The germline CDR1 and CDR2 sequences are KGHDR and SFDVKD. The CDR3 nucleotides are TGTGCCACCAGTGAGCCGGGACTAGCGGGGGGGAGGAATGAGCAGTTCTTC. Protein product: CATSEPGLAGGRNEQFF.

The genes are TRBV7-2 and TRBJ2-5, with D unclear. Trimming shortened V by 4 bases and J by 4 bases, and 10 bases separated the two germline ends. This CDR3 comprises 13 residues. CDR1 and CDR2 from the germline V gene are SGHTA and FQGNSA. In DNA form, the CDR3 reads TGTGCCAGCAGCTGGGGTTTGGCAGAGACCCAGTACTTC. Encoded protein: CASSWGLAETQYF. The full variable domain, in which reference TRBV7-2 and TRBJ2-5 provide the parts outside the CDR3, is GAGVSQSPSNKVTEKGKDVELRCDPISGHTALYWYRQSLGQGLEFLIYFQGNSAPDKSGLPSDRFSAERTGGSVSTLTIQRTQQEDSAVYLCASSWGLAETQYFGPGTRLLVL.

This chain joins TRBV25-1 and TRBJ2-7; D tentatively fits TRBD1 or TRBD2 (5 bases each). Germline values: CDR1 MGHDK, CDR2 SYGVNS. V was pared by 2 bases and J by 2 bases, with 10 bases between. This CDR3 is 14 amino acids long. This CDR3 is CASSEGGPAYEQYF. The CDR3 coding sequence is TGTGCCAGCAGTGAAGGGGGACCCGCCTACGAGCAGTACTTC.

As to this clonotype: It is likely a read error, because the conserved phenylalanine at the end of the CDR3 is missing. The rearrangement links TRBV27 to TRBJ2-1; perhaps TRBD1 as D (6 bases). This CDR3 is 14 amino acids long. Germline CDR1 reads MNHEY; CDR2 reads SMNVEV (reference sequence). V lost 2 bases to trimming and J lost 5 bases, with 10 bases between them. This CDR3 reads CASSLGGAHNEQFS. CDR3 coding DNA: TGTGCCAGCAGTTTAGGGGGCGCCCACAATGAGCAGTTCTCC.

This clonotype turned up a few times. The chain is built from TRBV12-3 or TRBV12-4 and TRBJ2-7, with 10 bases aligning to TRBD1. The ends lost 6 bases at V and 4 bases at J; junction bases unmatched: 9. This CDR3 spans 15 amino acids. The CDR3 DNA reads TGTGCCAGCAGCGACAGGGGGCGTAGTGGTTACGAGCAGTACTTC. Amino acids: CASSDRGRSGYEQYF.

This clonotype was detected a few times. The J gene is TRBJ2-5, the V gene TRBV7-2; D unclear. This CDR3 is built from 15 residues. V lost 6 bases and J 0 bases, leaving 14 bases between the germline ends. Germline-derived CDR1 and CDR2 are SGHTA and FQGNSA. The CDR3 DNA is TGTGCCAGCAGTCCCAGAGCGACGGACCAAGAGACCCAGTACTTC. It encodes CASSPRATDQETQYF.

V is TRBV27 and J is TRBJ2-1, with D possibly being TRBD1 (6 bases). The V and J ends lost 0 bases and 4 bases respectively, with 7 bases between them. In germline, CDR1 is MNHEY, CDR2 SMNVEV (reference sequence). This CDR3 comprises 14 residues. CDR3 DNA sequence: TGTGCCAGCAGTTTATCGAGGGGGTACAATGAGCAGTTCTTC. Encoded protein: CASSLSRGYNEQFF.

This chain links TRBV10-2 with TRBJ2-1; D could derive from TRBD1 or TRBD2 (5 bases each). V shed 7 bases and J shed 10 bases, with 20 bases lying between them. CDR1 and CDR2 (germline): WSHSY, SAAADI. CDR3 length equals 14 residues. CDR3 protein: CASNRDGMSYEQFF. The CDR3 DNA follows: TGCGCCAGCAACCGGGACGGAATGTCCTACGAGCAGTTCTTC.

Only a few counts were recorded for this clonotype. The rearrangement joins TRBV11-1 to TRBJ2-3; D ambiguous. CDR1 is SGHAT and CDR2 is FQDESV in the germline V gene (reference sequence). The CDR3 is 12 amino acids. V gave up 3 bases and J gave up 6 bases, with 7 bases separating them. CDR3 sequence (DNA): TGTGCCAGCAGCTTTGGATATGATACGCAGTATTTT. Residues: CASSFGYDTQYF.

The table lists this clonotype with many counts. This rearrangement joins TRBV7-8 to TRBJ1-2, with D uncertain. The V end lost 2 bases, the J end lost 2 bases, and 6 bases lay between the germline ends. The CDR3 spans 13 residues. Looked up from germline, CDR1 is SGHVS and CDR2 is FQNEAQ. The CDR3 DNA sequence: TGTGCCAGCAGCTTACCGGGGAACTATGGCTACACCTTC. Its translation: CASSLPGNYGYTF.

The rearrangement uses TRBV14 and TRBJ2-5; maybe TRBD1 (7 bases). The DNA end is a closer match to TRBJ2-4, so the J assignment may be wrong. The germline CDR1 and CDR2 sequences are SGHDN and FVKESK. The CDR3 is made up of 15 amino acids. The CDR3 protein is CASSQGGGGENIQYF. CDR3 nucleotide sequence: TGTGCCAGCAGCCAAGGAGGAGGGGGCGAAAACATTCAGTACTTC.

Worth noting for this clonotype: The junction departs from the called germline gene at one end, perhaps through a read error. The chain has TRBV7-2 and TRBJ2-1; no clear D gene. Germline loops: CDR1 SGHTA, CDR2 FQGNSA. The CDR3 is made up of 13 amino acids. The CDR3 spells CASTHPSHNEQFF. The CDR3 nucleotides are TGTGCCAGCACCCACCCCTCCCACAATGAGCAGTTCTTC.

The chain has TRBV20-1 and TRBJ2-1, with TRBD2 matching 13 bases. V shed 7 bases, J shed 8 bases, and the junction held 14 bases outside the gene matches. This CDR3 is built from 16 residues. CDR1 is DFQATT, CDR2 SNEGSKA, per germline (reference sequence). Written as DNA, the CDR3 is TGCAGTGTACCGACTAGCGGGGGGAATCAGGACGATGAGCAGTTCTTC. This codes for CSVPTSGGNQDDEQFF.

This clonotype came up a few times. V gene TRBV29-1 combines with J gene TRBJ2-1; possibly TRBD1 or TRBD2 for D (5 bases each). V lost 5 bases and J lost 0, with 11 bases in between. Germline V lookup: CDR1 SQVTM, CDR2 ANQGSEA. The CDR3 covers 14 residues. CDR3 protein: CSVPEGSSYNEQFF. The DNA for the CDR3 is TGCAGCGTTCCCGAGGGGAGCTCCTACAATGAGCAGTTCTTC.